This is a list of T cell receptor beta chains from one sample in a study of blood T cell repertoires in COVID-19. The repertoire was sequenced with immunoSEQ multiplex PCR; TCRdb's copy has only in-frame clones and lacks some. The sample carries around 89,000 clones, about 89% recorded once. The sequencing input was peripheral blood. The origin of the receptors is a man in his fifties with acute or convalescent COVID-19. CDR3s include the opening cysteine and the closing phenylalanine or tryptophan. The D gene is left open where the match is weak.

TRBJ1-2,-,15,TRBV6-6,TGTGCCAGCACCTCATCGAGCGTGAGGAGCTATGGCTACACCTTC,CASTSSSVRSYGYTF
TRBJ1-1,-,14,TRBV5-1,TGCGCCAGCAGCGCGACCGGGGTGGTTACTGAAGCTTTCTTT,CASSATGVVTEAFF
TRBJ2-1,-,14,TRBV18,TGTGCCAGCTCCTCCACGGAGACTCCCTATTGGCAGTTCTTC,CASSSTETPYWQFF
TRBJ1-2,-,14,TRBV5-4,TGTGCCAGCAGCTTCCTTGCGCAAAACTATGGCTACACCTTC,CASSFLAQNYGYTF
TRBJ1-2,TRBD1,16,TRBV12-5,TGTGCTAGTGGTTTTTGGCAGGACAGGGGGGATAATGGCTACACCTTC,CASGFWQDRGDNGYTF
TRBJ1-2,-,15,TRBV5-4,TGTGCCAGCAGCTTGGAGGCGGGGTCGGACTATGGCTACACCTTC,CASSLEAGSDYGYTF
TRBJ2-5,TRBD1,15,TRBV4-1,TGCGCCAGCAGCACAAGTGGGACAGGGGTAGAGACCCAGTACTTC,CASSTSGTGVETQYF
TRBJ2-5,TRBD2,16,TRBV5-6,TGTGCCAGCAGCACGGGACTAGCAGATAGCCAAGAGACCCAGTACTTC,CASSTGLADSQETQYF
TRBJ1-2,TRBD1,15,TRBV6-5,TGTGCCAGCAGTTACCTCCAGGGGGCAGACTATGGCTACACCTTC,CASSYLQGADYGYTF
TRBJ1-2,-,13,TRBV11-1,TGTGCCAGCAGCCCCGTGAGGGCTATGGGCTACACCTTC,CASSPVRAMGYTF
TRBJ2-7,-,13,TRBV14,TGTGCCAGCAGCCAAGACAAGGGGCTCTGGCAGTACTTC,CASSQDKGLWQYF
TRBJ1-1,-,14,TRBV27,TGTGCCAGCAGTTTATCGGGCCGGAACACTGAAGCTTTCTTT,CASSLSGRNTEAFF
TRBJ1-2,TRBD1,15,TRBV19,TGTGCCAGTAGTATATCCTCCGCAGGGGGCTATGGCTACACCTTC,CASSISSAGGYGYTF
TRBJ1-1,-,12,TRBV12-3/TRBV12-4,TGTGCCAACGGTGGAGGTAACACTGAAGCTTTCTTT,CANGGGNTEAFF
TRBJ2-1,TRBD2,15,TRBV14,TGTGCCAGCAGCCGTCGACTAGCGGGGTTGGGGGAGCAGTTCTTC,CASSRRLAGLGEQFF
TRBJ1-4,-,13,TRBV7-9,TGTGCCACCCTACCAGGGGAAGAAGAAAAACTGTTTTTT,CATLPGEEEKLFF
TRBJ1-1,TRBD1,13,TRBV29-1,TGCAGCGCCATCGGGACAGGCTACACTGAAGCTTTCTTT,CSAIGTGYTEAFF
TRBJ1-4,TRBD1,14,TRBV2,TGTGCCAGCAGGTTGACAGGGGGCGGTGAAAAACTGTTTTTT,CASRLTGGGEKLFF
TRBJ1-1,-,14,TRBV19,TGTGCCAGTAGGCTACGCAAGTCGAACACTGAAGCTTTCTTT,CASRLRKSNTEAFF
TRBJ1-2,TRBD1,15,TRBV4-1,TGCGCCAGCAGCCAATGGACAGGGGAAATTGGTGGCTACACCTTC,CASSQWTGEIGGYTF